The entry below describes one TCR beta chain. Its cognate antigen has yet to be identified. One base away there is no much larger clone; base qualities are not given. In this study, focal radiation therapy paired with CTLA-4 blockade (ipilimumab) was tested in patients who had chemo-refractory metastatic non-small-cell lung cancer. These data belong to a study of radiotherapy plus CTLA-4 blockade in lung cancer listed by TCRdb under 2018. Regarding the research as a whole: Among enrolled patients, 18% had an objective response and 25% to 35% reached disease control.

The cysteine opens and the phenylalanine closes a CDR3 of 15 amino acids. CDR3 DNA is the only sequence kept; it has 45 bases, read in frame from the first base. As encoded in the germline V gene, CDR1 is KGHSH while CDR2 is LQKENI. Ends trimmed: V by 2 bases, J by 2 bases; bases unmatched to a gene: 2. Preparation of the library involved the immunoSEQ multiplex PCR assay. TCRdb provides this immuneACCESS table in a form limited to in-frame rearrangements. Some clones are lacking; in checked studies, under half of them reflect an unresolved V gene, and why the rest are absent is not known. This sample holds about 31,000 clones; 70% to 85% were observed only once. The top ten clones comprise 7.5% of the sample. Summary of the overall study and its limitations: After treatment with radiotherapy and ipilimumab, TCR clones that came from tumors expanded in the peripheral blood. The strongest predictors of response were reported to be early dynamic shifts in blood T cell clones along with a rise in serum interferon-beta following radiation.

The TCR sequence derives from a human donor with non-small cell lung cancer who had stable disease on radiotherapy plus ipilimumab. The V and J genes are TRBV18 and TRBJ2-7; 11 middle bases align to TRBD2. The sample consisted of peripheral blood, taken from a patient treated with radiotherapy plus ipilimumab. The nucleotide sequence reads TGTGCCAGCTCACCAGTTAGCGGGGGGGCCTACGAGCAGTACTTC. The resulting protein is CASSPVSGGAYEQYF. Joined to the reference TRBV18 and TRBJ2-7 proteins, this CDR3 gives the full variable domain: NAGVMQNPRHLVRRRGQEARLRCSPMKGHSHVYWYRQLPEEGLKFMVYLQKENIIDESGMPKERFSAEFPKEGPSILRIQQVVRGDSAAYFCASSPVSGGAYEQYFGPGTRLTVT.